The entry that follows covers one TCR beta chain sequence. Its antigen is not identified. PCR involved 60 Vbeta and 13 Jbeta primers. The repertoire was sequenced with immunoSEQ multiplex PCR; TCRdb's copy has only in-frame clones and lacks some. The sample has around 170,000 clones, more than 60% seen once. The data derive from a study of cytomegalovirus exposure and HLA in healthy donors. Germline loops: CDR1 SGHRS, CDR2 YFSETQ. CDR3 length: 13 amino acids. The V and J ends lost 4 bases and 7 bases, in that order; junction bases with no gene match: 8. The study, taken as a whole, reports: There were 150 to 200 TCR beta chains listed as cytomegalovirus-associated. Owing to their indistinguishability, certain V segments, notably TRBV6-2 and TRBV6-3, were excluded.

The TCR was taken from a young man in good health and CMV-seronegative. J is TRBJ2-7 and V is TRBV5-1; 7 bases align to TRBD1. The sequenced material came from PBMCs. This CDR3 is CASSLYRGTEQYF. The CDR3 DNA sequence: TGCGCCAGCAGCCTATACAGGGGAACAGAGCAGTACTTC.